This T cell receptor beta chain comes out of a study of cytomegalovirus exposure and HLA in healthy donors. Overall study results and limits: The number of N-insertions in an Asian-associated ancestry cluster was reportedly below the approximately 680-donor mean in a later analysis. Researchers reported that a few CMV-associated chains were confirmed in vitro as CMV antigen-specific. The study carried out a later analysis of TCR beta sequences. It associated 16,951 of them with specific HLA alleles at a false discovery rate of 0.05. No immune exposure information besides CMV serostatus was available.

For this clone: As yet, its antigen is unknown.

Researchers ran the PCR with 60 Vbeta and 13 Jbeta primers. The method was immunoSEQ multiplex PCR; TCRdb's version includes in-frame clones alone and lacks a portion of them. The sample carries roughly 150,000 clones, around 80% recorded once. The CDR3 totals 16 residues. Trimming took 3 bases from V and 0 from J, leaving 11 bases between them. CDR1 is SEHNR and CDR2 is FQNEAQ in the germline V gene (reference sequence). Sample: PBMCs. This TCR was recovered from a man aged 25-40 years in good health and CMV-seropositive. The rearrangement links TRBV7-9 to TRBJ1-4; D is uncertain. DNA for the CDR3: TGTGCCAGCAGCTTGCGGGGAGCTGCAACTAATGAAAAACTGTTTTTT. Residues: CASSLRGAATNEKLFF. Based on the CDR3 plus reference TRBV7-9 and TRBJ1-4, the full variable domain is DTGVSQNPRHKITKRGQNVTFRCDPISEHNRLYWYRQTLGQGPEFLTYFQNEAQLEKSRLLSDRFSAERPKGSFSTLEIQRTEQGDSAMYLCASSLRGAATNEKLFFGSGTQLSVL.